A single sample gave rise to the 28 T cell receptor beta chains below, sequenced in a study of beta chain features in type 1 diabetes. Their antigens remain unidentified. The entirety of the isolated RNA underwent reverse transcription, so expressed TCRB transcripts were sequenced. This table comes from immunoSEQ multiplex PCR, and its TCRdb copy is limited to in-frame clones, with some not included. Among some 280,000 clones listed, approximately 14% were seen once. Whole-study results and caveats: Moderate but significant shortening of TCRB CDR3s was recorded in all four CD4+ subsets from Type 1 diabetes patients.

Sequencing used naive CD4+ T cells from blood. The receptors stem from a man aged 25-45 years with type 1 diabetes.

V usage is TRBV4-1 and J usage is TRBJ1-1; D unresolved. This CDR3 is built from 14 residues. Deletions cut 3 bases from V and 5 bases from J, with 13 bases between. Germline V lookup: CDR1 MGHRA, CDR2 YSYEKL. CDR3 DNA: TGCGCCAGCAGCCATGGCACGAGAGGGACTGAAGCTTTCTTT. Translated: CASSHGTRGTEAFF.

This clone was counted only a few times. The chain couples TRBV30 to TRBJ2-7; 9 bases map to TRBD1. The ends lost 4 bases at V and 6 bases at J; junction bases unmatched: 10. The CDR3 consists of 14 residues. Germline CDR1 is GTSNPN and CDR2 is SVGIG (reference sequence). The CDR3 loop reads CAWTLRDRESEQYF. The CDR3 region has the DNA TGTGCCTGGACCCTTAGGGACAGGGAGTCCGAGCAGTACTTC.

Written as DNA, the CDR3 is TGTGCCAGCAGTGAAACGGATAGCGGGAAAGTTAGTAATGAGCAGTTCTTC. It codes for CASSETDSGKVSNEQFF. The V and J genes are TRBV6-1 and TRBJ2-1, with 8 bases that match TRBD2. The V and J ends lost 2 bases and 7 bases, in that order; junction bases with no gene match: 13. Germline-derived CDR1 and CDR2 are MNHNS and SASEGT. The CDR3 contains 17 residues.

There are a few counts of this clone. For the CDR3, the DNA is TGTGCCAGCAGTCCGGGACAGATTAGCAATCAGCCCCAGCATTTT. It yields the protein CASSPGQISNQPQHF. The chain uses TRBV28 and TRBJ1-5; 7 bases align to TRBD1. This CDR3 has 15 residues. V trimming: 5 bases; J trimming: 0 bases; junction bases outside the gene matches: 4. Germline CDR1 reads MDHEN; CDR2 reads SYDVKM.

The chain couples TRBV30 to TRBJ2-7, with 9 bases aligning to TRBD1. This CDR3 is 13 amino acids long. CDR1 is GTSNPN, CDR2 SVGIG, per germline (reference sequence). Trimming at V came to 8 bases and at J to 3 bases, leaving 8 bases not matched to a gene. Here the CDR3 reads CAGGQGTGYEQYF. The CDR3, as DNA: TGTGCCGGGGGACAGGGTACGGGCTACGAGCAGTACTTC.

Only a few counts were recorded for this clone. This rearrangement joins TRBV7-2 to TRBJ2-7; TRBD2 is a possible D gene (5 bases). This CDR3 contains 13 residues. Per the germline V gene, CDR1 is SGHTA and CDR2 is FQGNSA. With 5 bases removed from V and 3 bases from J, the gap between germline ends came to 11 bases. The DNA of the CDR3 is TGTGCCAGCAGCCAATACCGGGACTACGAGCAGTACTTC. Its protein product is CASSQYRDYEQYF.

The gene calls are TRBV27 and TRBJ1-1, with D unresolved. The V and J ends lost 0 bases and 1 base respectively, with 3 bases between them. CDR1 and CDR2 from the germline V gene are MNHEY and SMNVEV (reference sequence). The length of the CDR3 is 13 residues. The CDR3 here is CASSLSKNTEAFF. DNA for the CDR3: TGTGCCAGCAGTTTATCCAAGAACACTGAAGCTTTCTTT.

This clone was recorded a few times. The chain carries TRBV7-8 and TRBJ2-5; D uncertain. Per germline, CDR1 SGHVS and CDR2 FQNEAQ. The CDR3 is 15 amino acids. The V end was cut by 4 bases, the J end by 4 bases, with 16 bases between. CDR3 sequence reads: CASSSRALTRETQYF. The CDR3 DNA reads as TGTGCCAGCAGCTCCCGAGCCTTAACGCGAGAGACCCAGTACTTC.

This clone was detected a few times. The V and J genes are TRBV29-1 and TRBJ1-3; the D gene is possibly TRBD1 (6 bases). V gave up 7 bases and J gave up 3 bases, with 13 bases separating them. Germline V gene data show CDR1 as SQVTM and CDR2 as ANQGSEA. The CDR3 covers 13 residues. CDR3 in DNA: TGCAGCGCCGGCAGGGGAGTTGGAAACACCATATATTTT. Residues: CSAGRGVGNTIYF. Looking up the rest from reference TRBV29-1 and TRBJ1-3 gives the full variable domain: SAVISQKPSRDICQRGTSLTIQCQVDSQVTMMFWYRQQPGQSLTLIATANQGSEATYESGFVIDKFPISRPNLTFSTLTVSNMSPEDSSIYLCSAGRGVGNTIYFGEGSWLTVV.

This clone was observed a few times. The J gene is TRBJ1-1, the V gene TRBV7-2; TRBD1 matches 7 bases. V dropped 0 bases and J dropped 10; count of bases not matched to a gene: 8. Germline assignment: CDR1 SGHTA and CDR2 FQGNSA. This CDR3 spans 14 amino acids. The CDR3 region is CASSLADRAFTAFF. As DNA, the CDR3 is TGTGCCAGCAGCTTAGCTGACAGGGCTTTTACAGCTTTCTTT.

This clone occurred a few times. The chain combines TRBV18 with TRBJ2-1; TRBD2 agrees at 12 bases. The CDR3 contains 16 residues. The germline V gene has CDR1 KGHSH and CDR2 LQKENI. Losses at the gene ends were 4 bases for V and 9 bases for J; bases not matched to a gene: 10. CDR3 sequence: CASSLASSGRAGEQFF. For the CDR3, the DNA is TGTGCCAGCTCACTAGCATCTAGCGGGAGGGCCGGTGAGCAGTTCTTC.

The V and J genes are TRBV7-8 and TRBJ1-5; no clear D. V was trimmed by 1 base and J by 1 base, leaving 11 bases between them. Germline V CDR1 and CDR2: SGHVS, FQNEAQ. CDR3 length: 16 residues. The CDR3 is CASSLVSGRSNQPQHF. Here the CDR3 DNA reads TGTGCCAGCAGCTTAGTGTCCGGGAGAAGCAATCAGCCCCAGCATTTT.

This clone has only a few counts. The chain uses TRBV2 and TRBJ2-3, with D uncertain. V was clipped by 8 bases and J by 0 bases, with 6 bases between them. CDR3 length equals 12 residues. The V gene's germline CDR1 is SNHLY and CDR2 FYNNEI. DNA for the CDR3: TGTGCCAGCCATAGCAGCACAGATACGCAGTATTTT. Translating gives CASHSSTDTQYF.

This clone was seen a handful of times. The chain couples TRBV6-5 to TRBJ2-5, with D perhaps matching TRBD2 (5 bases). Trimming pared 6 bases from V and 5 bases from J, leaving 16 bases between. The CDR3 is 14 residues long. Germline values: CDR1 MNHEY, CDR2 SVGAGI. The CDR3 here is CASRLTQPGETQYF. As DNA, the CDR3 is TGTGCCAGCAGACTGACCCAGCCGGGGGAGACCCAGTACTTC.

In this sample, this clone turned up a few times. The gene calls are TRBV6-6 and TRBJ2-6; D is undetermined. V gave up 6 bases and J gave up 0 bases, with 9 bases separating them. Germline-derived CDR1 and CDR2 are MNHNY and SVGAGI (reference sequence). This CDR3 is 15 amino acids long. CDR3: CASRADNSGANVLTF. The DNA of the CDR3 is TGTGCCAGCAGGGCTGACAACTCTGGGGCCAACGTCCTGACTTTC.

The table lists this clone with a few counts. Other DNA sequences in the sample encode the same CDR3. This rearrangement joins TRBV7-9 to TRBJ2-5; possible D gene TRBD1, 6 bases. CDR1 is SEHNR and CDR2 is FQNEAQ in the germline V gene (reference sequence). Trimming took off 0 bases at V and 5 bases at J, with 7 bases between the two ends. The CDR3 contains 13 residues. The CDR3 DNA sequence: TGTGCCAGCAGCTTAGCGGGGGCGGAGACCCAGTACTTC. Translating it yields CASSLAGAETQYF.

There are a few counts of this clone. The rearrangement links TRBV7-7 to TRBJ2-1; TRBD2 aligns across 11 bases. CDR1 and CDR2 (germline): SSHAT, FNYEAQ (reference sequence). This CDR3 contains 16 residues. DNA for the CDR3: TGTGCTAATGTTAGCGGGGGGGATAGCTCCTACAATGAGCAGTTCTTC. It specifies CANVSGGDSSYNEQFF.

V gene TRBV5-1 combines with J gene TRBJ2-6; D perhaps matches TRBD1 (5 bases). The CDR3 extends over 16 amino acids. V was trimmed by 4 bases and J by 0 bases, leaving 11 bases between them. Germline V CDR1 and CDR2: SGHRS, YFSETQ. The CDR3 nucleotides read TGCGCCAGCAGCGTGACAGCCGGCTCTGGGGCCAACGTCCTGACTTTC. This sequence encodes CASSVTAGSGANVLTF.

The V and J genes are TRBV28 and TRBJ1-1; D gene uncertain. The germline gives CDR1 MDHEN, CDR2 SYDVKM. The CDR3 contains 13 residues. With 3 bases removed from V and 5 bases from J, the gap between germline ends came to 10 bases. The CDR3 loop reads CASSFLDRTEAFF. Written as DNA, the CDR3 is TGTGCCAGCAGTTTTCTAGACCGTACTGAAGCTTTCTTT.

The chain combines TRBV6-4 with TRBJ2-7; D call uncertain. The V end was cut by 0 bases, the J end by 0 bases, with 6 bases between. Germline CDR1 and CDR2: MRHNA and SNTAGT. The CDR3 covers 14 residues. The CDR3 DNA is TGTGCCAGCAGTGACTCGAGGTTCTCCTACGAGCAGTACTTC. It encodes CASSDSRFSYEQYF.

The chain recombines TRBV2 with TRBJ2-5, with 9 bases matching TRBD1. This CDR3 region has 14 residues. CDR1 and CDR2 (germline): SNHLY, FYNNEI. Trimming took 6 bases from V and 4 from J; bases not matched to a gene: 6. The CDR3 reads CASRTQGAPETQYF. As DNA, the CDR3 is TGTGCCAGCAGGACACAGGGGGCCCCAGAGACCCAGTACTTC.

This clone was counted between two and nine times. The chain uses TRBV20-1 and TRBJ1-2, with D unclear. Germline-derived CDR1 and CDR2 are DFQATT and SNEGSKA (reference sequence). The V and J ends lost 6 bases and 3 bases respectively, with 5 bases between them. This CDR3 has 10 residues. Here the CDR3 reads CSASHYGYTF. CDR3 nucleotides: TGCAGTGCCTCTCACTATGGCTACACCTTC.

The chain recombines TRBV5-1 with TRBJ2-1; 7 bases align to TRBD1. Germline CDR1 reads SGHRS; CDR2 reads YFSETQ. The CDR3 runs to 14 residues. The V gene end was trimmed by 3 bases and the J gene end by 5 bases; junction bases not matched to a gene: 5. The CDR3 DNA sequence: TGCGCCAGCAGCTCCCACAGGGGAAACAATGAGCAGTTCTTC. Its protein is CASSSHRGNNEQFF. The full variable domain, rest sourced from reference TRBV5-1 and TRBJ2-1, is KAGVTQTPRYLIKTRGQQVTLSCSPISGHRSVSWYQQTPGQGLQFLFEYFSETQRNKGNFPGRFSGRQFSNSRSEMNVSTLELGDSALYLCASSSHRGNNEQFFGPGTRLTVL.

The gene calls are TRBV5-1 and TRBJ2-5; maybe TRBD2 (5 bases). CDR3 length equals 13 residues. Trimming removed 7 bases at V and 1 base at J, with 11 bases between. Germline V gene lookup returns CDR1 SGHRS and CDR2 YFSETQ. CDR3 residues: CASGSPFQETQYF. CDR3 coding DNA: TGCGCCAGCGGGAGCCCCTTCCAAGAGACCCAGTACTTC.

CDR3 sequence: CASMRQGRGNTEAFF. The CDR3 DNA reads as TGTGCCAGCATGAGACAGGGTCGAGGGAACACTGAAGCTTTCTTT. J is TRBJ1-1 and V is TRBV28, with 7 bases lining up with TRBD1. Trimming cost V 7 bases and J 1 base; bases outside gene matches: 9. The CDR3 runs to 15 residues. Germline-derived CDR1 and CDR2 are MDHEN and SYDVKM. The complete variable domain, with remaining parts taken from reference TRBV28 and TRBJ1-1, reads DVKVTQSSRYLVKRTGEKVFLECVQDMDHENMFWYRQDPGLGLRLIYFSYDVKMKEKGDIPEGYSVSREKKERFSLILESASTNQTSMYLCASMRQGRGNTEAFFGQGTRLTVV.

In this sample, this clone turned up a few times. V gene TRBV18 combines with J gene TRBJ1-1, with no clear D. This CDR3 has 15 amino acids. The germline V gene has CDR1 KGHSH and CDR2 LQKENI. The ends were cut back, 0 bases at V and 4 bases at J, with 12 bases in the middle. The CDR3 nucleotides are TGTGCCAGCTCACCACCGGAAGCGGGGAGCACTGAAGCTTTCTTT. Residues: CASSPPEAGSTEAFF.

This sequence joins TRBV6-6 and TRBJ2-1, with TRBD1 identical over 12 bases. CDR1 is MNHNY and CDR2 is SVGAGI in the germline V gene (reference sequence). The ends lost 5 bases at V and 7 bases at J; junction bases unmatched: 9. This CDR3 is built from 16 residues. The CDR3 is CASSSRDRGRSNEQFF. In DNA, the CDR3 is TGTGCCAGCAGTAGCCGGGACAGGGGGCGTTCGAATGAGCAGTTCTTC.

In this sample, this clone turned up a few times. V gene TRBV15 combines with J gene TRBJ2-6; D gene ambiguous. The germline V and J ends were trimmed by 0 bases and 5 bases, with 11 bases remaining between them. CDR1 and CDR2 from the germline V gene are LNHNV and YYDKDF (reference sequence). This CDR3 is 16 amino acids long. CDR3 amino acids: CATSRDFYSRANVLTF. The CDR3 coding sequence is TGTGCCACCAGCAGAGATTTCTACAGTCGGGCCAACGTCCTGACTTTC.